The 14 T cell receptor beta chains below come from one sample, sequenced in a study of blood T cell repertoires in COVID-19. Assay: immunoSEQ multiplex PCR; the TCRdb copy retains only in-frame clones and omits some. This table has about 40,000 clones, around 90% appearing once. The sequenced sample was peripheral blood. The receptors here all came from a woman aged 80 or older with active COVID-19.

The CDR3 spells CASSQTGTNYGYTF. For the CDR3, the DNA is TGCGCCAGCAGCCAAACAGGGACCAACTATGGCTACACCTTC. This chain connects TRBV4-3 to TRBJ1-2; weak D call: TRBD1 (6 bases). CDR3 length: 14 amino acids. The germline V gene has CDR1 LGHNA and CDR2 YSLEER. The V end lost 2 bases, the J end lost 2 bases, and 9 bases lay between the germline ends.

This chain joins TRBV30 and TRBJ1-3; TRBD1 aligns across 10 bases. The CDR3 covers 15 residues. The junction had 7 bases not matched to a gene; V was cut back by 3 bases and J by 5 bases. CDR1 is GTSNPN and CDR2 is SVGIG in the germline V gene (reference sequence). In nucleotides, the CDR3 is TGTGCCTGGAGCATCCCGGGACAGGGGAGAAACACCATATATTTT. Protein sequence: CAWSIPGQGRNTIYF. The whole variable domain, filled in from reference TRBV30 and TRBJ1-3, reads SQTIHQWPATLVQPVGSPLSLECTVEGTSNPNLYWYRQAAGRGLQLLFYSVGIGQISSEVPQNLSASRPQDRQFILSSKKLLLSDSGFYLCAWSIPGQGRNTIYFGEGSWLTVV.

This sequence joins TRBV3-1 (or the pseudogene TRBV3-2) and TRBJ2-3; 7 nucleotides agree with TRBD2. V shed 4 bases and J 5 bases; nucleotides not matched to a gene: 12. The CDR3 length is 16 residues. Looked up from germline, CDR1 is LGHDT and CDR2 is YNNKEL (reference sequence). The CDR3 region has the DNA TGTGCCAGCAGCCGAGGGTGGGGGGGAATCGGAGATACGCAGTATTTT. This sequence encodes CASSRGWGGIGDTQYF.

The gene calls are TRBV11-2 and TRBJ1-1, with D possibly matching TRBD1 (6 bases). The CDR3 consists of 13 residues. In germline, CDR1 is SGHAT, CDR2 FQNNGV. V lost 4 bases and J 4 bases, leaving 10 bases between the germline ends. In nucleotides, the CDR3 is TGTGCCAGCAGCTACATGGGGGCCACTGAAGCTTTCTTT. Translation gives CASSYMGATEAFF.

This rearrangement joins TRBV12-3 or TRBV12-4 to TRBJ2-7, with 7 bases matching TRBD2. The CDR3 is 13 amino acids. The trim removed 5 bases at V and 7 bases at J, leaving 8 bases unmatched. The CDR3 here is CASSIRTSGEQYF. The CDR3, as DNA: TGTGCCAGCAGTATCCGGACTAGTGGGGAGCAGTACTTC.

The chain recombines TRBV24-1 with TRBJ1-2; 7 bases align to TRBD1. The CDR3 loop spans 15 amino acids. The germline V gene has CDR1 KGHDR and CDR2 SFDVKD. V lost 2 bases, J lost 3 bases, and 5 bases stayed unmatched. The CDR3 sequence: CATSDSTGDHYGYTF. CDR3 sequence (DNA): TGTGCCACCAGTGATTCAACAGGGGATCACTATGGCTACACCTTC.

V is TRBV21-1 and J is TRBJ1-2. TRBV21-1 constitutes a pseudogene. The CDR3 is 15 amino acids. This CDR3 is CASSKGYGLSYGYTF. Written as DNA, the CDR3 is TGTGCCAGCAGCAAAGGTTACGGACTGAGCTATGGCTACACCTTC.

In DNA, the CDR3 is TGTGCCAGCTCACCACCCAGGGCGAACACTGAAGCTTTCTTT. Residues: CASSPPRANTEAFF. This chain links TRBV18 with TRBJ1-1; D is perhaps TRBD1 (5 bases). Germline V gene lookup returns CDR1 KGHSH and CDR2 LQKENI. CDR3 length equals 14 residues. The V end was cut by 0 bases, the J end by 1 base, with 6 bases between.

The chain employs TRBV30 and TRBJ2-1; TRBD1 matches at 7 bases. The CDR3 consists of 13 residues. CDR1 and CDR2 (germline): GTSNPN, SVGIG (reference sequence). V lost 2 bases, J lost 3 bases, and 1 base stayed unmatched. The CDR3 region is CAWSRTGYNEQFF. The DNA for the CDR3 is TGTGCCTGGAGTCGGACAGGCTACAATGAGCAGTTCTTC.

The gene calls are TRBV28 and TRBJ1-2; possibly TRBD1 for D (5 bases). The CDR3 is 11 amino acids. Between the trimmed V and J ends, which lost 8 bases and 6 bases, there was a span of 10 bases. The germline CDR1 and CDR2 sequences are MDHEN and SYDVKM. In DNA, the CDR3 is TGTGCCAGCGGGGGGTGGGATGGCTACACCTTC. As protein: CASGGWDGYTF.

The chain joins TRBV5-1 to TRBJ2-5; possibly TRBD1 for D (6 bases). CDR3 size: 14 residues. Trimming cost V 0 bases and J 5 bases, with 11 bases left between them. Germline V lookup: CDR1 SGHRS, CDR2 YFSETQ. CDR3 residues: CASSLAAGAETQYF. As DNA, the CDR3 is TGCGCCAGCAGCTTGGCCGCAGGGGCTGAGACCCAGTACTTC.

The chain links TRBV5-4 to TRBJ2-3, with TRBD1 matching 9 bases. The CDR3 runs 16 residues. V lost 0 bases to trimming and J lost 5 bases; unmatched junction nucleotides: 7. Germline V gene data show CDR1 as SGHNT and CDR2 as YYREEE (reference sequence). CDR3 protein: CASSLVGTGRVDTQYF. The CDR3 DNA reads TGTGCCAGCAGCTTGGTTGGGACAGGGAGGGTAGATACGCAGTATTTT.

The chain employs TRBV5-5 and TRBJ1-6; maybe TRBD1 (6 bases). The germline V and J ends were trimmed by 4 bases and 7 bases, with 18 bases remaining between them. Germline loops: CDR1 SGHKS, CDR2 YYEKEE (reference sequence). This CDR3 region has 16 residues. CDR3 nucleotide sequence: TGTGCCAGCAGCCGTGACCTCTGGACAGCCAATTCACCCCTCCACTTT. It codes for CASSRDLWTANSPLHF.

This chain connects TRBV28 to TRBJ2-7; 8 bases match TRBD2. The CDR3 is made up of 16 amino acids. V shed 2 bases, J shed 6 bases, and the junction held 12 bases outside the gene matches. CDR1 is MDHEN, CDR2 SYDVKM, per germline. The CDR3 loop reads CASSLQPGLEPLEQYF. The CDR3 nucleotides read TGTGCCAGCAGTTTACAGCCGGGACTAGAGCCCCTCGAGCAGTACTTC.